A selection of T cell receptor beta chains follows, all from one sample in a study of blood T cell repertoires in COVID-19. Produced via immunoSEQ multiplex PCR; TCRdb's table is partial and in-frame only. This repertoire shows some 120,000 clones, 70% to 85% found once; its top ten account for less than 9%. The sequenced sample consisted of peripheral blood. The receptors were gathered from a man between 65 and 80 years old with active or convalescent COVID-19. The CDR3 runs from the conserved cysteine through the conserved F or W. The order of the fields is V gene, D gene, J gene, clone size, CDR3 DNA, CDR3 protein. D genes are given only for firm matches. Size values are once, few and many counts, or a class for expanded clones, and some rows have none.

V gene: TRBV6-4; D gene: TRBD1; J gene: TRBJ1-1; clone size: -; CDR3 DNA: TGTGCCAGCAGTGACGGGACAGGGGGCAGCGAAGCTTTCTTT; CDR3 protein: CASSDGTGGSEAFF
V gene: TRBV7-9; D gene: -; J gene: TRBJ1-2; clone size: -; CDR3 DNA: TGTGCCAGCAGCTTAGGTGACAGACGCCACTATGGCTACACCTTC; CDR3 protein: CASSLGDRRHYGYTF
V gene: TRBV7-9; D gene: -; J gene: TRBJ1-2; clone size: -; CDR3 DNA: TGTGCCAGCAGCTCAGGGCGTAACTATGGCTACACCTTC; CDR3 protein: CASSSGRNYGYTF
V gene: TRBV5-8; D gene: -; J gene: TRBJ1-2; clone size: -; CDR3 DNA: TGTGCCAGCAGCTTGGGTCTCAGGTTATCGCATGGCTACACCTTC; CDR3 protein: CASSLGLRLSHGYTF
V gene: TRBV6-1; D gene: -; J gene: TRBJ2-1; clone size: -; CDR3 DNA: TGTGCCAGCAGTGAAGTCTCGGGGGTATACAATGAGCAGTTCTTC; CDR3 protein: CASSEVSGVYNEQFF
V gene: TRBV18; D gene: TRBD1; J gene: TRBJ2-7; clone size: -; CDR3 DNA: TGTGCCAGCTCACTCGGACAGGGCCCCTCCTACGAGCAGTACTTC; CDR3 protein: CASSLGQGPSYEQYF
V gene: TRBV4-1; D gene: -; J gene: TRBJ1-4; clone size: -; CDR3 DNA: TGCGCCAGCACACTATCACAGGCTTTCTCTGAAAAACTGTTTTTT; CDR3 protein: CASTLSQAFSEKLFF
V gene: TRBV7-2; D gene: TRBD2; J gene: TRBJ2-4; clone size: once; CDR3 DNA: TGTGCCAGCAGCTTAGCAAGTGGGAGATGGGGACTAGCGGGGTACCAGAAAAACATTCAGTACTTC; CDR3 protein: CASSLASGRWGLAGYQKNIQYF
V gene: TRBV11-2; D gene: -; J gene: TRBJ1-4; clone size: -; CDR3 DNA: TGTGCCAGCAGTCCATCGTGGACAAATGAAAAACTGTTTTTT; CDR3 protein: CASSPSWTNEKLFF
V gene: TRBV7-2; D gene: -; J gene: TRBJ2-7; clone size: -; CDR3 DNA: TGTGCCAGCAGCTTAGGTCAGGGAATCTACGAGCAGTACTTC; CDR3 protein: CASSLGQGIYEQYF
V gene: TRBV7-2; D gene: -; J gene: TRBJ1-5; clone size: -; CDR3 DNA: TGTGCCAGCAGCTCCGAAGGGGCGGGGGGTCAGCCCCAGCATTTT; CDR3 protein: CASSSEGAGGQPQHF
V gene: TRBV29-1; D gene: TRBD2; J gene: TRBJ2-1; clone size: -; CDR3 DNA: TGCAGCGTTGAAAGACTAGCGGGGGTTTACAATGAGCAGTTCTTC; CDR3 protein: CSVERLAGVYNEQFF
V gene: TRBV4-2; D gene: TRBD1; J gene: TRBJ1-2; clone size: -; CDR3 DNA: TGTGCCAGCAGCCAAGAATCGTTTGGTTCAGTAATGGGACAGGAGGACTATGGCTACACCTTC; CDR3 protein: CASSQESFGSVMGQEDYGYTF
V gene: TRBV18; D gene: TRBD2; J gene: TRBJ2-5; clone size: -; CDR3 DNA: TGTGCCAGCACCCCTTCTCTAGCGGGGGGCCAAGAGACCCAGTACTTC; CDR3 protein: CASTPSLAGGQETQYF
V gene: TRBV6-2/TRBV6-3; D gene: -; J gene: TRBJ1-4; clone size: -; CDR3 DNA: TGTGCCAGCAGTTACCCGCGGGTTTGGGAAAAACTGTTTTTT; CDR3 protein: CASSYPRVWEKLFF
V gene: TRBV7-8; D gene: TRBD2; J gene: TRBJ2-7; clone size: -; CDR3 DNA: TGTGCCAGCAGCCCGCTCCCCGGGACTAGTGTTCACGAGCAGTACTTC; CDR3 protein: CASSPLPGTSVHEQYF
V gene: TRBV7-8; D gene: -; J gene: TRBJ1-4; clone size: -; CDR3 DNA: TGTGCCAGCAGCTTGGAAAGGGGGATTGGTATTGAAAAACTGTTTTTT; CDR3 protein: CASSLERGIGIEKLFF
V gene: TRBV9; D gene: TRBD1; J gene: TRBJ1-2; clone size: once; CDR3 DNA: TGTGCCAGCAGCGTACAGGGGGCAACTAACTATGGCTACACCTTC; CDR3 protein: CASSVQGATNYGYTF
V gene: TRBV18; D gene: -; J gene: TRBJ1-6; clone size: -; CDR3 DNA: TGTGCCAGCTCACAATCAGGGGATAGATCACCCCTCCACTTT; CDR3 protein: CASSQSGDRSPLHF
V gene: TRBV7-3; D gene: TRBD2; J gene: TRBJ2-3; clone size: -; CDR3 DNA: TGTGCCAGCAGATCCGGGACTAGCGCAGATACGCAGTATTTT; CDR3 protein: CASRSGTSADTQYF
V gene: TRBV9; D gene: -; J gene: TRBJ2-7; clone size: -; CDR3 DNA: TGTGCCAGCAGCACCCAAGCGGACCCTACCCTTTACGAGCAGTACTTC; CDR3 protein: CASSTQADPTLYEQYF
V gene: TRBV6-6; D gene: -; J gene: TRBJ1-5; clone size: -; CDR3 DNA: TGTGCCAGCAGTCCAGGGTCCGGTCAGCCCCAGCATTTT; CDR3 protein: CASSPGSGQPQHF
V gene: TRBV7-8; D gene: -; J gene: TRBJ1-5; clone size: -; CDR3 DNA: TGTGCCAGCAGCACCGACAGGAATCAGCCCCAGCATTTT; CDR3 protein: CASSTDRNQPQHF
V gene: TRBV5-8; D gene: -; J gene: TRBJ2-1; clone size: -; CDR3 DNA: TGTGCCAGCAGACTATCCGTGGAGCAGTTCTTC; CDR3 protein: CASRLSVEQFF
V gene: TRBV28; D gene: -; J gene: TRBJ2-3; clone size: -; CDR3 DNA: TGTGCCAGCAGTATGAGACAGGGAGGCGCGGGAGATACGCAGTATTTT; CDR3 protein: CASSMRQGGAGDTQYF
V gene: TRBV6-1; D gene: TRBD1; J gene: TRBJ1-2; clone size: -; CDR3 DNA: TGTGCCAGCAGTGAAGCTGTCATCCACAGGGGGTCTAACTATGGCTACACCTTC; CDR3 protein: CASSEAVIHRGSNYGYTF
V gene: TRBV7-8; D gene: -; J gene: TRBJ2-5; clone size: -; CDR3 DNA: TGTGCCAGCAGCCTCCAACAGGGAAAGGGCCAAGAGACCCAGTACTTC; CDR3 protein: CASSLQQGKGQETQYF
V gene: TRBV12-3/TRBV12-4; D gene: -; J gene: TRBJ2-7; clone size: -; CDR3 DNA: TGTGCCAGCAGTTTTACGCAGGCTGACGAGCAGTACTTC; CDR3 protein: CASSFTQADEQYF
V gene: TRBV19; D gene: -; J gene: TRBJ2-1; clone size: -; CDR3 DNA: TGTGCCAGTAGAGGTCGTACAGCGGCGACGGATGAGCAGTTCTTC; CDR3 protein: CASRGRTAATDEQFF
V gene: TRBV9; D gene: TRBD2; J gene: TRBJ2-7; clone size: -; CDR3 DNA: TGTGCCAGCAGCGTAGAAGGCGGGAGGGTCTACGAGCAGTACTTC; CDR3 protein: CASSVEGGRVYEQYF
V gene: TRBV11-3; D gene: -; J gene: TRBJ1-6; clone size: -; CDR3 DNA: TGTGCCAGCAGCCAGGGGAGCTCCTATAATTCACCCCTCCACTTT; CDR3 protein: CASSQGSSYNSPLHF
V gene: TRBV7-2; D gene: TRBD1; J gene: TRBJ2-5; clone size: -; CDR3 DNA: TGTGCCAGCAGGCTCGACGGGACAGGGTTGGAGACCCAGTACTTC; CDR3 protein: CASRLDGTGLETQYF
V gene: TRBV7-9; D gene: -; J gene: TRBJ2-2; clone size: once; CDR3 DNA: TGTGCCAGCAGCAAACAGGTCCTTAACACCGGGGAGCTGTTTTTT; CDR3 protein: CASSKQVLNTGELFF
V gene: TRBV28; D gene: TRBD1; J gene: TRBJ2-3; clone size: few; CDR3 DNA: TGTGCCAGCAGTTTATTAGAAGGTGACAGGGGCACAGATACGCAGTATTTT; CDR3 protein: CASSLLEGDRGTDTQYF
V gene: TRBV5-1; D gene: TRBD2; J gene: TRBJ2-1; clone size: -; CDR3 DNA: TGCGCCAGCAGCTCGCAACTAGCGGGGAACAATGAGCAGTTCTTC; CDR3 protein: CASSSQLAGNNEQFF
V gene: TRBV18; D gene: TRBD1; J gene: TRBJ1-5; clone size: -; CDR3 DNA: TGTGCCAGCTCACAAAGGACAGGCGGCCGCCTTTTTGGCAATCAGCCCCAGCATTTT; CDR3 protein: CASSQRTGGRLFGNQPQHF
V gene: TRBV7-3; D gene: -; J gene: TRBJ1-3; clone size: -; CDR3 DNA: TGTGCCAGCAGCTTAAACGGCTTGGGCAACTCTGGAAACACCATATATTTT; CDR3 protein: CASSLNGLGNSGNTIYF
V gene: TRBV4-3; D gene: -; J gene: TRBJ2-7; clone size: few; CDR3 DNA: TGCGCCAGCAGCCAAGATAGTAATTATGCTTACGAGCAGTACTTC; CDR3 protein: CASSQDSNYAYEQYF
V gene: TRBV11-2; D gene: TRBD1; J gene: TRBJ2-3; clone size: -; CDR3 DNA: TGTGCCAGCAGATCGGTCGGGACAGGGGTAAGGTCAGATACGCAGTATTTT; CDR3 protein: CASRSVGTGVRSDTQYF
V gene: TRBV5-1; D gene: TRBD1; J gene: TRBJ1-1; clone size: -; CDR3 DNA: TGCGCCAGCAGCTTGGTTACAGGGGGAAACACTGAAGCTTTCTTT; CDR3 protein: CASSLVTGGNTEAFF
V gene: TRBV18; D gene: TRBD1; J gene: TRBJ1-1; clone size: -; CDR3 DNA: TGTGCCAGCTCACCACCGATGGGACAGGGGAGCACTGAAGCTTTCTTT; CDR3 protein: CASSPPMGQGSTEAFF
V gene: TRBV30; D gene: -; J gene: TRBJ1-5; clone size: once; CDR3 DNA: TGTGCCTGGAGTACCCAGGGTAATCAGCCCCAGCATTTT; CDR3 protein: CAWSTQGNQPQHF
V gene: TRBV5-5; D gene: -; J gene: TRBJ2-3; clone size: few; CDR3 DNA: TGTGCCAGCAGCTGGGCCCGCTCAGATACGCAGTATTTT; CDR3 protein: CASSWARSDTQYF
V gene: TRBV27; D gene: -; J gene: TRBJ2-1; clone size: -; CDR3 DNA: TGTGCCAGCAGTCACAACCCACATAACCCCCACAATGAGCAGTTCTTC; CDR3 protein: CASSHNPHNPHNEQFF
V gene: TRBV20-1; D gene: TRBD1; J gene: TRBJ2-7; clone size: -; CDR3 DNA: TGCAGTGCTAGTCCGGGACAGGGGGCGTACGAGCAGTACTTC; CDR3 protein: CSASPGQGAYEQYF
V gene: TRBV28; D gene: TRBD1; J gene: TRBJ1-2; clone size: few; CDR3 DNA: TGTGCCAGCATCCCCGGACAGGGTAACTATGGCTACACCTTC; CDR3 protein: CASIPGQGNYGYTF
V gene: TRBV19; D gene: TRBD1; J gene: TRBJ1-1; clone size: -; CDR3 DNA: TGTGCCAGTGATCGGGACAGGGGGTCTGGGGAAGCTTTCTTT; CDR3 protein: CASDRDRGSGEAFF
V gene: TRBV7-9; D gene: -; J gene: TRBJ1-5; clone size: -; CDR3 DNA: TGTGCCAGCAGTCAGGACACTGTCAATCAGCCCCAGCATTTT; CDR3 protein: CASSQDTVNQPQHF
V gene: TRBV7-8; D gene: -; J gene: TRBJ1-5; clone size: -; CDR3 DNA: TGTGCCAGCAGCTTAGTGAGGGGCAATCAGCCCCAGCATTTT; CDR3 protein: CASSLVRGNQPQHF
V gene: TRBV5-1; D gene: TRBD1; J gene: TRBJ1-6; clone size: -; CDR3 DNA: TGCGCCAGCAGCTTGGTTGGCCAGGGGGCTTATTCACCCCTCCACTTT; CDR3 protein: CASSLVGQGAYSPLHF
V gene: TRBV5-4; D gene: -; J gene: TRBJ2-1; clone size: -; CDR3 DNA: TGTGCCAGCAGCTTGGAACTGAGGAAGGCGGGGAACAATGAGCAGTTCTTC; CDR3 protein: CASSLELRKAGNNEQFF
V gene: TRBV6-5; D gene: TRBD2; J gene: TRBJ2-1; clone size: -; CDR3 DNA: TGTGCCAGCAGCTACGAAGCGGGAGCTCCCTACAATGAGCAGTTCTTC; CDR3 protein: CASSYEAGAPYNEQFF
V gene: TRBV6-1; D gene: -; J gene: TRBJ1-3; clone size: -; CDR3 DNA: TGTGCCAGCAGTGAGAAAGAAGGCAGGCCTGGAAACACCATATATTTT; CDR3 protein: CASSEKEGRPGNTIYF
V gene: TRBV7-2; D gene: TRBD1; J gene: TRBJ1-1; clone size: -; CDR3 DNA: TGTGCCAGCAGCTCCCCAGACAGGGCCGAGAGAGAAGCTTTCTTT; CDR3 protein: CASSSPDRAEREAFF
V gene: TRBV6-2/TRBV6-3; D gene: -; J gene: TRBJ2-4; clone size: -; CDR3 DNA: TGTGCCAGCAGTAACGGACAGGCCAAAAACATTCAGTACTTC; CDR3 protein: CASSNGQAKNIQYF
V gene: TRBV6-5; D gene: TRBD1; J gene: TRBJ1-2; clone size: -; CDR3 DNA: TGTGCCAGCAGCACCGGGACAGCTGGCTACACCTTC; CDR3 protein: CASSTGTAGYTF
V gene: TRBV7-6; D gene: -; J gene: TRBJ1-3; clone size: -; CDR3 DNA: TGTGCCAGCAGCTTCTCTGACACCACAGTTCCTGGAAACACCATATATTTT; CDR3 protein: CASSFSDTTVPGNTIYF